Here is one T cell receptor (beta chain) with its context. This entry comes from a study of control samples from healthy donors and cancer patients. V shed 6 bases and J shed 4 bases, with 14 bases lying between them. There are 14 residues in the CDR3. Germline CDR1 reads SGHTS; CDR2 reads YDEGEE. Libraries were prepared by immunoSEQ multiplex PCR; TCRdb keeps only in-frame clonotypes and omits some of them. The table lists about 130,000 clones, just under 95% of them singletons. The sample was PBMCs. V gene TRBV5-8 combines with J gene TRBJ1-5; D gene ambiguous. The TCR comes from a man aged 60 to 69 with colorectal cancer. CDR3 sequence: CASTSAGRNQPQHF. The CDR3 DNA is TGTGCCAGCACCTCGGCGGGGAGGAATCAGCCCCAGCATTTT.